These 28 T cell receptor beta chains were sequenced from one sample in a study of blood T cell repertoires in COVID-19. Profiled with immunoSEQ multiplex PCR; TCRdb holds only in-frame clones, not every one. The sample lists around 190,000 clones, roughly 80% occurring once. The sequencing input was peripheral blood. These receptors were collected from a human donor in a cohort sampled during active COVID-19.

This rearrangement joins TRBV25-1 to TRBJ1-4, with D perhaps TRBD1 (6 bases). This CDR3 region has 17 residues. Germline V gives CDR1 MGHDK, CDR2 SYGVNS. Trimming cost V 4 bases and J 7 bases, with 22 bases left between them. The CDR3 here is CASSGPAAGGRLEKLFF. The CDR3 nucleotides are TGTGCCAGCAGTGGCCCCGCCGCCGGGGGGCGCCTTGAAAAACTGTTTTTT.

This chain uses TRBV30 with TRBJ1-3, with unresolved D. The V end lost 5 bases, the J end lost 6 bases, and 26 bases lay between the germline ends. CDR1 is GTSNPN, CDR2 SVGIG, per germline (reference sequence). CDR3 length: 17 residues. The CDR3 coding sequence is TGTGCCTGGTCTCTCACTCCCCCTTTCAAGAGGGAAAACACCATATATTTT. Encoded protein: CAWSLTPPFKRENTIYF.

The J gene is TRBJ1-1, the V gene TRBV12-3 or TRBV12-4; D call uncertain. Trimming took 6 bases from V and 0 from J, leaving 8 bases between them. The CDR3 has 13 amino acids. CDR3 in amino acids: CASSHGLNTEAFF. CDR3 nucleotide sequence: TGTGCCAGCAGCCACGGGTTGAACACTGAAGCTTTCTTT.

The V gene is TRBV5-4, the J gene TRBJ2-5; 7 bases are a match to TRBD1. The ends lost 4 bases at V and 2 bases at J; junction bases unmatched: 8. The CDR3 has 15 residues. Germline V gene sequence: CDR1 SGHNT, CDR2 YYREEE (reference sequence). The CDR3 loop reads CASSTRQGGQETQYF. The CDR3 coding sequence is TGTGCCAGCAGCACTCGACAGGGCGGTCAAGAGACCCAGTACTTC.

This sequence joins TRBV14 and TRBJ1-6, with a possible D match to TRBD1 (5 bases). Germline V gene lookup returns CDR1 SGHDN and CDR2 FVKESK. Trimming pared 7 bases from V and 0 bases from J, leaving 13 bases between. The CDR3 has 16 residues. The CDR3 nucleotides read TGTGCCAGCAACGAAACAGGTAGCTCCTATAATTCACCCCTCCACTTT. It yields the protein CASNETGSSYNSPLHF.

The rearrangement links TRBV30 to TRBJ2-3, with D unclear. Germline-derived CDR1 and CDR2 are GTSNPN and SVGIG (reference sequence). The CDR3 runs 12 residues. Trimming cost V 0 bases and J 5 bases, with 6 bases left between them. In DNA form, the CDR3 reads TGTGCCTGGAGTGTATCCCAAGATACGCAGTATTTT. Residues: CAWSVSQDTQYF.

This chain connects TRBV18 to TRBJ1-6; 7 bases line up with TRBD1. This CDR3 is built from 20 residues. V shed 5 bases, J shed 1 base, and the junction held 17 bases outside the gene matches. CDR1 and CDR2 from the germline V gene are KGHSH and LQKENI. The CDR3: CASSSVLGQAIASYNSPLHF. CDR3 nucleotides: TGTGCCAGCTCATCCGTCCTAGGACAGGCAATCGCATCCTATAATTCACCCCTCCACTTT.

The V and J genes are TRBV6-5 and TRBJ1-5, with 7 nucleotides matching TRBD1. The CDR3 spans 15 residues. With 0 bases clipped from V and 5 bases from J, the junction kept 4 bases outside the gene matches. The germline CDR1 and CDR2 sequences are MNHEY and SVGAGI. Here the CDR3 reads CASSYSRGLDQPQHF. CDR3 sequence (DNA): TGTGCCAGCAGTTACTCAAGGGGGCTGGATCAGCCCCAGCATTTT.

This chain connects TRBV10-3 to TRBJ1-1, with D possibly matching TRBD1 (5 bases). Between the trimmed V and J ends, which lost 6 bases and 3 bases, there was a span of 17 bases. Germline values: CDR1 ENHRY, CDR2 SYGVKD. CDR3 length: 15 residues. CDR3 in DNA: TGTGCCATCAGCGCCGTTGGGGCTAAGGACACTGAAGCTTTCTTT. Its protein is CAISAVGAKDTEAFF.

This clone was seen once. The V and J genes are TRBV11-2 and TRBJ2-2; D call uncertain. The germline V gene encodes CDR1 SGHAT and CDR2 FQNNGV. CDR3 length equals 15 residues. Trimming removed 2 bases from V and 5 bases from J, with 12 bases in between. CDR3 nucleotides: TGTGCCAGCAGCTTACGAGGAGTTCCTACCGGGGAGCTGTTTTTT. Encoded protein: CASSLRGVPTGELFF.

V gene TRBV10-3 combines with J gene TRBJ2-1, with TRBD2 matching 8 bases. Germline assignment: CDR1 ENHRY and CDR2 SYGVKD. CDR3 length: 11 amino acids. J was trimmed by 6 bases and V by 11 bases; bases with no gene match: 3. The CDR3 protein is CASSGGNEQFF. The CDR3 DNA sequence: TGTGCCTCCAGCGGGGGCAATGAGCAGTTCTTC.

The genes are TRBV3-1 (or the pseudogene TRBV3-2) and TRBJ1-1; D is uncertain. Trimming cost V 2 bases and J 1 base, with 8 bases left between them. The CDR3 loop spans 14 amino acids. Germline V gene data show CDR1 as LGHDT and CDR2 as YNNKEL (reference sequence). The CDR3 bases are TGTGCCAGCAGCCAAAGAGGAGGGAACACTGAAGCTTTCTTT. It encodes CASSQRGGNTEAFF.

The chain employs TRBV7-9 and TRBJ2-1; tentatively, D is TRBD2 (6 bases). The V gene's germline CDR1 is SEHNR and CDR2 FQNEAQ (reference sequence). V was trimmed by 5 bases and J by 2 bases, leaving 16 bases between them. The CDR3 is 16 amino acids. CDR3: CASSPGGDWTYNEQFF. CDR3 nucleotide sequence: TGTGCCAGCAGCCCAGGAGGGGACTGGACCTACAATGAGCAGTTCTTC.

The chain recombines TRBV7-3 with TRBJ2-7; D unclear. V was trimmed by 3 bases and J by 3 bases, leaving 9 bases between them. The CDR3 is 13 residues long. Per germline, CDR1 SGHTA and CDR2 FQGTGA. The CDR3 coding sequence is TGTGCCAGCAGCTTGTCAGTTAACTACGAGCAGTACTTC. It specifies CASSLSVNYEQYF.

The chain is built from TRBV27 and TRBJ1-1; 7 bases are shared with TRBD1. The germline CDR1 and CDR2 sequences are MNHEY and SMNVEV (reference sequence). This CDR3 has 13 residues. V shed 6 bases, J shed 0 bases, and the junction held 1 base outside the gene matches. The CDR3: CASRGTVNTEAFF. The CDR3 nucleotides read TGTGCCAGCAGGGGGACAGTGAACACTGAAGCTTTCTTT.

The rearrangement joins TRBV6-5 to TRBJ1-1; 8 bases are a match to TRBD1. The J segment lost 4 bases and the V segment lost 0 bases, leaving 4 bases of the junction unmatched. Germline V gives CDR1 MNHEY, CDR2 SVGAGI. The CDR3 is 15 residues long. DNA for the CDR3: TGTGCCAGCAGTTACTCGAACAGGGGGAGCACTGAAGCTTTCTTT. Its translation is CASSYSNRGSTEAFF.

This clone has a single count. V and J are TRBV6-1 and TRBJ1-2, with D unclear. V was cut by 0 bases and J by 6 bases, with 8 bases left in between. The V gene's germline CDR1 is MNHNS and CDR2 SASEGT. This CDR3 is built from 13 residues. CDR3 DNA: TGTGCCAGCAGTGAAGCGCCCGGGGATGGCTACACCTTC. It yields the protein CASSEAPGDGYTF.

This clone showed up just a few times. The chain employs TRBV5-1 and TRBJ2-3; 11 bases are shared with TRBD2. Germline CDR1 and CDR2: SGHRS and YFSETQ. The CDR3 runs 17 residues. Unmatched junction bases numbered 12, after V lost 4 bases and J lost 5 bases. CDR3 in DNA: TGCGCCAGCAGCCGGCCTCTAGCGGGGGGCGAGGGAGATACGCAGTATTTT. It codes for CASSRPLAGGEGDTQYF.

The V and J genes are TRBV19 and TRBJ1-2, with 9 bases that match TRBD1. J was trimmed by 8 bases and V by 9 bases; bases with no gene match: 7. Per germline, CDR1 LNHDA and CDR2 SQIVND (reference sequence). The CDR3 is 12 amino acids. CDR3 DNA sequence: TGTGCCAGGACGGACAGGGGCGACGGCTACACCTTC. This encodes CARTDRGDGYTF.

This clone was detected once. The J gene is TRBJ2-7, the V gene TRBV3-1 (or the pseudogene TRBV3-2); 8 nucleotides align to TRBD1. From germline, CDR1 is LGHDT and CDR2 YNNKEL (reference sequence). The V gene end was trimmed by 4 bases and the J gene end by 4 bases; junction bases not matched to a gene: 9. CDR3 length: 15 residues. CDR3 bases: TGTGCCAGCAGCCCGAGGACAGGGATTGGGTACGAGCAGTACTTC. This encodes CASSPRTGIGYEQYF.

The chain uses TRBV15 and TRBJ1-1; maybe TRBD1 (5 bases). CDR3 length: 16 amino acids. Trimming pared 3 bases from V and 3 bases from J, leaving 17 bases between. In germline, CDR1 is LNHNV, CDR2 YYDKDF (reference sequence). The CDR3 nucleotides read TGTGCCACCAGCAGGACCAAACAGGTTTTAGACACTGAAGCTTTCTTT. Its protein is CATSRTKQVLDTEAFF.

The V and J genes are TRBV10-3 and TRBJ1-1; the D is unclear. This CDR3 has 12 residues. Germline assignment: CDR1 ENHRY and CDR2 SYGVKD. V lost 2 bases and J 7 bases, leaving 8 bases between the germline ends. In nucleotides, the CDR3 is TGTGCCATCAGTGAGGGAGGGAGTGAAGCTTTCTTT. This translates into CAISEGGSEAFF.

The CDR3 is CASSSPGTSINEQFF. The CDR3 DNA reads TGTGCCAGCAGCTCACCCGGGACTAGCATCAATGAGCAGTTCTTC. This chain uses TRBV7-3 with TRBJ2-1; 9 bases align to TRBD2. V trimming: 4 bases; J trimming: 6 bases; junction bases outside the gene matches: 7. Germline CDR1 is SGHTA and CDR2 is FQGTGA. The CDR3 covers 15 residues.

In this sample, this clone turned up a few times. The rearrangement uses TRBV30 and TRBJ1-3, with D possibly matching TRBD1 (5 bases). The length of the CDR3 is 15 residues. V lost 2 bases and J 0 bases, leaving 11 bases between the germline ends. The germline V gene has CDR1 GTSNPN and CDR2 SVGIG (reference sequence). The CDR3 loop is CAWSSGYISGNTIYF. CDR3 nucleotides: TGTGCCTGGAGTTCAGGGTATATCTCTGGAAACACCATATATTTT. Full variable domain (outside the CDR3, taken from reference TRBV30 and TRBJ1-3): SQTIHQWPATLVQPVGSPLSLECTVEGTSNPNLYWYRQAAGRGLQLLFYSVGIGQISSEVPQNLSASRPQDRQFILSSKKLLLSDSGFYLCAWSSGYISGNTIYFGEGSWLTVV.

In this sample, this clone turned up once. This chain joins TRBV20-1 and TRBJ2-7; TRBD1 might be the D (6 bases). The V end lost 3 bases, the J end lost 3 bases, and 9 bases lay between the germline ends. Germline values: CDR1 DFQATT, CDR2 SNEGSKA (reference sequence). The CDR3 spans 12 residues. In DNA, the CDR3 is TGCAGTGCTAGTGCCAGGGGCTACGAGCAGTACTTC. Its protein is CSASARGYEQYF.

The chain uses TRBV5-4 and TRBJ2-7; tentative D call: TRBD2 (5 bases). The V gene lost 1 base and the J gene lost 5 bases, with 16 bases spanning the gap. CDR1 is SGHNT and CDR2 is YYREEE in the germline V gene (reference sequence). This CDR3 is 15 amino acids long. This CDR3 is CASSLFRQRTNEQYF. Written as DNA, the CDR3 is TGTGCCAGCAGCTTGTTCAGGCAGCGGACGAACGAGCAGTACTTC. Together with reference TRBV5-4 and TRBJ2-7, the CDR3 gives the full variable domain: ETGVTQSPTHLIKTRGQQVTLRCSSQSGHNTVSWYQQALGQGPQFIFQYYREEENGRGNFPPRFSGLQFPNYSSELNVNALELDDSALYLCASSLFRQRTNEQYFGPGTRLTVT.

This clone was counted a single time. The rearrangement joins TRBV5-4 to TRBJ1-4, with 8 bases that match TRBD1. V gave up 4 bases and J gave up 3 bases; unmatched junction bases: 5. Germline lookup yields CDR1 SGHNT and CDR2 YYREEE (reference sequence). The CDR3 covers 15 residues. CDR3 sequence (DNA): TGTGCCAGCAGCGACCTCAGGGGGCCTAATGAAAAACTGTTTTTT. Translated: CASSDLRGPNEKLFF. Together with reference TRBV5-4 and TRBJ1-4, the CDR3 gives the full variable domain: ETGVTQSPTHLIKTRGQQVTLRCSSQSGHNTVSWYQQALGQGPQFIFQYYREEENGRGNFPPRFSGLQFPNYSSELNVNALELDDSALYLCASSDLRGPNEKLFFGSGTQLSVL.

The chain employs TRBV6-5 and TRBJ2-7; 8 bases line up with TRBD1. Trimming cost V 6 bases and J 3 bases; bases outside gene matches: 7. Per germline, CDR1 MNHEY and CDR2 SVGAGI. The CDR3 spans 14 residues. The DNA for the CDR3 is TGTGCCAGCAGGGCCGGACAGGGAGGCTACGAGCAGTACTTC. This encodes CASRAGQGGYEQYF.